The 6 T cell receptor beta chains below were found in one sample sequenced in a study of a mutant IDH1 vaccine in newly diagnosed glioma. Time point: baseline, week 1 (first vaccination visit). Treatment described: pre-vaccination baseline after standard-of-care therapy. Assay used: immunoSEQ multiplex PCR; TCRdb lists only in-frame clones, some missing. The sample lists over 20,000 clones, approximately 90% occurring once. The material was PBMCs, obtained from a glioma patient treated with radiotherapy, temozolomide or both. The receptors come from a man aged 25-45 years with glioma.

This clone was detected a few times. This sequence joins TRBV6-6 and TRBJ1-2, with TRBD1 as a possible D gene (5 bases). From germline, CDR1 is MNHNY and CDR2 SVGAGI (reference sequence). The CDR3 extends over 15 amino acids. V was trimmed by 5 bases and J by 4 bases, leaving 17 bases between them. Here the CDR3 reads CASSTPPGHTYGYTF. In nucleotides, the CDR3 is TGTGCCAGCAGTACCCCGCCGGGGCATACCTATGGCTACACCTTC.

CDR3: CASRGGQAINEKLFF. CDR3 sequence (DNA): TGTGCCAGCAGGGGGGGACAGGCGATTAATGAAAAACTGTTTTTT. V is TRBV6-5 and J is TRBJ1-4, with TRBD1 identical over 8 bases. In germline, CDR1 is MNHEY, CDR2 SVGAGI. V lost 6 bases, J lost 4 bases, and 7 bases stayed unmatched. This CDR3 region has 15 residues.

The chain has TRBV2 and TRBJ2-2, with D unresolved. Germline V gene lookup returns CDR1 SNHLY and CDR2 FYNNEI. Trimming shortened V by 4 bases and J by 4 bases, and 16 bases separated the two germline ends. CDR3 length equals 16 residues. CDR3 region: CASSVIPSWGTGELFF. The DNA of the CDR3 is TGTGCCAGCAGTGTGATCCCCTCCTGGGGCACCGGGGAGCTGTTTTTT.

J is TRBJ1-2 and V is TRBV7-2, with D uncertain. Germline loops: CDR1 SGHTA, CDR2 FQGNSA. V was cut by 0 bases and J by 2 bases, with 7 bases left in between. CDR3 length equals 14 residues. The CDR3 DNA follows: TGTGCCAGCAGCTTAGCGGCCAGAAACTATGGCTACACCTTC. It translates to CASSLAARNYGYTF.

The chain joins TRBV5-1 to TRBJ1-1, with D unresolved. The ends were cut back, 5 bases at V and 1 base at J, with 9 bases in the middle. CDR1 SGHRS and CDR2 YFSETQ come from the germline V gene. This CDR3 region has 13 residues. CDR3 DNA: TGCGCCAGCAGAAGCGACGGGAACACTGAAGCTTTCTTT. It is translated as CASRSDGNTEAFF.

The chain uses TRBV11-2 and TRBJ2-1; 11 bases align to TRBD2. V lost 3 bases, J lost 14 bases, and 0 bases stayed unmatched. The CDR3 contains 11 residues. Germline V lookup: CDR1 SGHAT, CDR2 FQNNGV. The CDR3 region has the DNA TGTGCCAGCAGCTTTAGCGGGAGGGAGTTCTTC. It codes for CASSFSGREFF.